The 8 T cell receptor beta chains in this list originate from one sample, sequenced in a study of T cells after yellow fever vaccination. TCRdb analysed the 5' RACE reads with MiXCR anew, one entry per CDR3 protein. Here the sample spans 150,000 to 200,000 distinct CDR3 sequences, 8% to 13% being singletons. This specimen was CD8+ T cells sorted from PBMCs, taken 15 days after the yellow fever booster vaccination. The receptors were gathered from a man younger than 35 who received the YFV17D yellow fever vaccine.

This clonotype was detected only a few times. The chain couples TRBV28 to TRBJ2-1; 14 bases line up with TRBD2. J lost 7 bases, V lost 6 bases, and 5 bases had no gene match. This CDR3 is built from 15 residues. The germline CDR1 and CDR2 sequences are MDHEN and SYDVKM. CDR3 coding DNA: TGTGCCAGCAGATTCGGACTAGCGGGGGGAAATGAGCAGTTCTTC. Translation: CASRFGLAGGNEQFF.

For the CDR3, the DNA is TGCAGTGCTATTGCTGGCGGGGGCTACACAGATACGCAGTATTTT. Protein: CSAIAGGGYTDTQYF. The chain uses TRBV20-1 and TRBJ2-3; D possibly corresponds to TRBD2 (7 bases). Germline CDR1 and CDR2: DFQATT and SNEGSKA (reference sequence). The CDR3 runs to 15 residues. Trimming shortened V by 4 bases and J by 2 bases, and 16 bases separated the two germline ends.

This clonotype was observed a handful of times. V and J are TRBV27 and TRBJ2-3; 9 positions match TRBD2. The trim removed 5 bases at V and 2 bases at J, leaving 8 bases unmatched. This CDR3 region has 16 residues. The germline CDR1 and CDR2 sequences are MNHEY and SMNVEV (reference sequence). CDR3 nucleotide sequence: TGTGCCAGCAGTCCCAACAGCGGGGGGCTCACAGATACGCAGTATTTT. Translating gives CASSPNSGGLTDTQYF.

This clonotype turned up a few times. The chain has TRBV24-1 and TRBJ1-2; D not resolved. The germline V and J ends were trimmed by 1 base and 5 bases, with 13 bases remaining between them. Germline values: CDR1 KGHDR, CDR2 SFDVKD. The CDR3 has 15 residues. The DNA for the CDR3 is TGTGCCACCAGTGATTTCGGACCCGGCGGATATGGCTACACCTTC. Translating it yields CATSDFGPGGYGYTF.

This clonotype turned up a few times. The chain joins TRBV4-1 to TRBJ2-7; D is uncertain. With 1 base removed from V and 0 bases from J, the gap between germline ends came to 10 bases. Germline values: CDR1 MGHRA, CDR2 YSYEKL. The CDR3 is 15 residues long. CDR3 region: CASSQGVASSYEQYF. The CDR3 nucleotides read TGCGCCAGCAGCCAAGGGGTTGCCAGCTCCTACGAGCAGTACTTC.

This clonotype was recorded at least ten times. The chain employs TRBV4-1 and TRBJ2-7; 9 bases are a match to TRBD1. Losses at the gene ends were 3 bases for V and 5 bases for J; bases not matched to a gene: 8. This CDR3 is 15 amino acids long. The germline CDR1 and CDR2 sequences are MGHRA and YSYEKL. The chain's CDR3 is CASSQVDRGDDEQYF. The CDR3 DNA follows: TGCGCCAGCAGCCAGGTGGACAGGGGTGACGACGAGCAGTACTTC.

As concerns this clonotype: Germline and junction disagree at one end, which may indicate a read error. This chain links TRBV18 with TRBJ2-3, with TRBD2 as a possible D gene (5 bases). From germline, CDR1 is KGHSH and CDR2 LQKENI. The CDR3 extends over 11 amino acids. CDR3 amino acids: CASSPGVSSFF. DNA of the CDR3: TGTGCCAGCTCACCGGGAGTCAGTTCCTTCTTT.

For this clonotype: Relative to the germline gene, one junction end is altered; a read error may explain this. V and J are TRBV4-1 and TRBJ1-2, with 8 bases that match TRBD1. The CDR3 has 14 residues. CDR1 is MGHRA and CDR2 is YSYEKL in the germline V gene. The CDR3 spells CASRQDRGESGYTF. DNA for the CDR3: TGCGCCAGCAGGCAAGACAGGGGAGAGAGCGGCTACACCTTC.